This T cell receptor beta chain is from a study of cytomegalovirus exposure and HLA in healthy donors. General study findings and limits: When presence/absence was analysed, sequencing depth was taken to be roughly uniform across donors.

Points on this clone: Its matching antigen is unknown.

Vbeta (60) and Jbeta (13) primers were used in the PCR. Clones were sequenced by immunoSEQ multiplex PCR, and TCRdb holds only the in-frame ones, with some missing. The table lists about 140,000 clones, roughly three quarters of them singletons. CDR3 length: 15 amino acids. Germline loops: CDR1 MNHNS, CDR2 SASEGT. V lost 6 bases and J lost 8; bases outside the gene matches: 10. The rearrangement links TRBV6-1 to TRBJ2-1; 10 positions agree with TRBD2. The sequence was collected from a male donor in good health and CMV-seronegative. The sample taken for sequencing was PBMCs. The CDR3 DNA reads as TGTGCCAGCAGCGCTCAAGCGGGGGGGCTCGATGAGCAGTTCTTC. Its protein is CASSAQAGGLDEQFF.